The clone carrying this T cell receptor beta chain was counted once. This sample was included in a study of shared T cell receptors in the human thymus. Generated by immunoSEQ multiplex PCR, the TCRdb table keeps only in-frame clones and is missing some. The data contain over 650,000 clones, about 90% of them singletons. V lost 3 bases and J lost 7; bases outside the gene matches: 8. The germline gives CDR1 LGHNA, CDR2 YSLEER. This CDR3 has 16 residues. The sample was also linked to a second study, of human thymus T cells. Turning to that study: Corrective surgery for congenital heart defects was being performed on the healthy Finnish infants who served as donors. Thymus pieces cut out during corrective heart surgery were the tissue that was used. In thymic and blood repertoires alike, V and J usage looked biased. What related research reported was that thymic repertoires overlapped highly among unrelated individuals.

The sequence was collected from a boy less than two years old with a congenital heart defect. The sequencing sample was made of thymocytes. The rearrangement joins TRBV4-3 to TRBJ2-1, with TRBD2 matching over 11 bases. The CDR3 region is CASSQTPGLAVNEQFF. CDR3 coding DNA: TGCGCCAGCAGCCAGACCCCGGGACTAGCGGTAAATGAGCAGTTCTTC.